These T cell receptor beta chains were read from a single sample in a study of naive and memory T cell subsets. TCRdb processed the 5' RACE reads anew with MiXCR; each CDR3 protein has one entry. This table has 25,000 to 35,000 distinct CDR3 sequences, around 17% appearing once. These receptors all stem from a female donor in good health. Both conserved end residues are part of each CDR3. The D gene is left open where the match is weak. Clone sizes are given selectively: once, few, many, or a class where the clone is expanded.

TRBJ1-4 | TRBV20-1 | - | - | CSARDQQGMYEKLFF | TGCAGTGCTAGAGATCAACAGGGAATGTATGAAAAACTGTTTTTT
TRBJ1-5 | TRBV12-3/TRBV12-4 | - | - | CASSFSGQPQHF | TGTGCCAGCAGTTTTAGCGGCCAGCCCCAGCATTTT
TRBJ2-1 | TRBV12-3/TRBV12-4 | - | few | CASSLDKYNEQFF | TGTGCCAGCAGCCTCGACAAGTACAATGAGCAGTTCTTC
TRBJ1-1 | TRBV12-5 | - | - | CASGLVAKFEAFF | TGTGCTAGTGGTTTGGTGGCTAAATTTGAAGCTTTCTTT
TRBJ2-5 | TRBV6-5 | - | many | CASSYNGNQETQYF | TGTGCCAGCAGTTACAACGGGAACCAAGAGACCCAGTACTTC
TRBJ1-6 | TRBV7-9 | - | few | CASSLTVRGYSPLHF | TGTGCCAGCAGCTTAACTGTCAGGGGTTATTCACCCCTCCACTTT
TRBJ1-4 | TRBV6-5 | - | many | CASSPTATNEKLFF | TGTGCCAGCAGTCCGACAGCAACTAATGAAAAACTGTTTTTT
TRBJ2-2 | TRBV6-5 | TRBD2 | many | CASSGTSGGRTGELFF | TGTGCCAGCAGTGGGACTAGCGGGGGGCGCACCGGGGAGCTGTTTTTT
TRBJ2-7 | TRBV18 | - | - | CASSPGQQGEQYF | TGTGCCAGCTCACCAGGACAGCAGGGCGAGCAGTACTTC
TRBJ2-1 | TRBV25-1 | - | few | CASSDLGHPDF | TGTGCCAGCAGTGACCTGGGACATCCGGACTTC
TRBJ2-3 | TRBV6-5 | - | many | CASSSRHTDTQYF | TGTGCCAGCAGTTCCAGACACACAGATACGCAGTATTTT
TRBJ2-5 | TRBV10-2 | - | many | CASTRPEEGETQYF | TGCGCCAGCACCCGACCCGAGGAGGGAGAGACCCAGTACTTC
TRBJ2-5 | TRBV7-9 | TRBD2 | many | CASSPRLAGIKETQYF | TGTGCCAGCAGCCCTCGACTAGCGGGGATAAAAGAGACCCAGTACTTC
TRBJ2-7 | TRBV20-1 | - | medium-sized | CSASSVGENPDYEQYF | TGCAGTGCTAGCTCGGTTGGGGAGAACCCAGACTACGAGCAGTACTTC
TRBJ1-1 | TRBV7-2 | TRBD1 | few | CASSPGTVNTEAFF | TGTGCCAGCAGCCCCGGGACAGTGAACACTGAAGCTTTCTTT